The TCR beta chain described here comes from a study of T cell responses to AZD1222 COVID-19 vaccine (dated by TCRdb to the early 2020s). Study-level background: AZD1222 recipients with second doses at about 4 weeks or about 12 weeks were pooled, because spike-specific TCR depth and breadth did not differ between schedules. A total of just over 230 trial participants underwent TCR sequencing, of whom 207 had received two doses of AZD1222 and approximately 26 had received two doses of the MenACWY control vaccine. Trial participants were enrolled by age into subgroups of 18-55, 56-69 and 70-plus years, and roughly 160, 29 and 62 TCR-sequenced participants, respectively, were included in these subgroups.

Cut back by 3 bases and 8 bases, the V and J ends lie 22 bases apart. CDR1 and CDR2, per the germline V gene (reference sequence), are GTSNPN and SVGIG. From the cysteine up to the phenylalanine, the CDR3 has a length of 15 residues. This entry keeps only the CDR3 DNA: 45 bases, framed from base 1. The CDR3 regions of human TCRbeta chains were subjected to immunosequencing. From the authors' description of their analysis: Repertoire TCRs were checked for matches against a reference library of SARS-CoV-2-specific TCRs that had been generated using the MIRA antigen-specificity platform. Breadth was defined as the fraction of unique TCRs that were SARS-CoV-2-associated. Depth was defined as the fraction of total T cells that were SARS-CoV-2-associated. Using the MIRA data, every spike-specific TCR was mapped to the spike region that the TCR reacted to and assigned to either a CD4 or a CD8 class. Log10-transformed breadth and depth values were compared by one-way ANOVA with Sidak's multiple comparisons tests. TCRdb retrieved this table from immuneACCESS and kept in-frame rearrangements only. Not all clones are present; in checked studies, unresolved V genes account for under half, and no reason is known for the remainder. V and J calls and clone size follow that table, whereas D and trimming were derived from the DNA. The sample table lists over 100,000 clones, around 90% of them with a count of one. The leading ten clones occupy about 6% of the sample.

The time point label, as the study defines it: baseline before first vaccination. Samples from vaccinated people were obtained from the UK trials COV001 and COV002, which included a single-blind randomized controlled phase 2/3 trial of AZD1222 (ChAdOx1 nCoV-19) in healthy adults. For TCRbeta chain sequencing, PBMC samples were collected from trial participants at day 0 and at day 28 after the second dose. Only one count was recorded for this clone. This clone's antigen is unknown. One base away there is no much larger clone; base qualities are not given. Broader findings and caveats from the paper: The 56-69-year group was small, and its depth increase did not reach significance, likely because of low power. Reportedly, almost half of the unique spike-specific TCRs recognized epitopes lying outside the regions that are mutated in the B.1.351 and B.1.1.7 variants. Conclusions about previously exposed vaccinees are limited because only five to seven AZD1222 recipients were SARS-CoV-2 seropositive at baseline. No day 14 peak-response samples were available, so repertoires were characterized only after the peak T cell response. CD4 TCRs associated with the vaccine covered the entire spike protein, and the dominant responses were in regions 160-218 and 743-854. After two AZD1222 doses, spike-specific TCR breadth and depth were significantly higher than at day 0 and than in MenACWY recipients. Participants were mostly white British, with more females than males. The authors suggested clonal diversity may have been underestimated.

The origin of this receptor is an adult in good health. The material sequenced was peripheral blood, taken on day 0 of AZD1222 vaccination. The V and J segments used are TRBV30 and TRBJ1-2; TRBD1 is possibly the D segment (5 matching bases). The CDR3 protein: CAWSRTAGSLGGYTF. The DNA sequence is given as TGTGCCTGGAGCAGGACGGCAGGGTCCCTGGGGGGCTACACCTTC.